This T cell receptor (beta chain) was profiled in a study of radiation and T cells in renal cell carcinoma. The time point denotes: blood 4 weeks post-SBRT, at nephrectomy. Specified treatment: 15 Gy SBRT to primary tumor, nephrectomy 4 weeks later. Nephrectomy followed 15 Gy stereotactic body radiation by 4 weeks. The tumor was a clear cell renal cell carcinoma. Produced via immunoSEQ multiplex PCR; TCRdb's table is partial and in-frame only. The sample yields 97,000 or so clones, 84% seen once. The CDR3 consists of 15 residues. Germline CDR1 reads SGHTA; CDR2 reads FQGNSA. V was pared by 3 bases and J by 7 bases, with 12 bases of the junction left unmatched.

The clonotype originates from a man aged 55 to 70 with renal cell carcinoma. The sequencing here drew on blood, taken from a patient whose treatment included radiotherapy and nephrectomy. The chain employs TRBV7-2 and TRBJ2-7, with TRBD1 matching 7 bases. The CDR3 coding sequence is TGTGCCAGCAGCTTCCGACGACAGGGTAAAATTGAGCAGTACTTC. Amino acid sequence: CASSFRRQGKIEQYF.